Described below is a single T cell receptor (beta chain) sequence and its context. This specimen belongs to a study of blood T cell repertoires in COVID-19. Overall study context: The samples span acute and convalescent COVID-19 from the United States, Italy and Spain.

V was pared by 0 bases and J by 10 bases, with 12 bases between. CDR3 length: 13 residues. The study drew participants aged 18 to 89 years from approximately 23 US areas. TCRdb's copy holds only in-frame clones and misses some; the assay was immunoSEQ multiplex PCR. The sample lists approximately 150,000 clones, 84% occurring once. This receptor was taken from a woman in her 50s with acute COVID-19. Sequencing input: PBMCs or T cells enriched from blood (not recorded which). The chain has TRBV12-3 or TRBV12-4 and TRBJ1-1, with D perhaps TRBD1 (5 bases). For the CDR3, the DNA is TGTGCCAGCAGTTTAGCGCGGGGGATCGGAGCTTTCTTT. It translates to CASSLARGIGAFF.